This TCR beta chain was identified in a study of blood T cell repertoires in COVID-19. Across the whole study: From the United States, Italy and Spain came samples of acute and convalescent COVID-19. The analysed material was cDNA or gDNA that came from T cells, B-cell-depleted T cells, or PBMCs.

Original handling: It was from reference gene primer amplification that nucleated cell counts were estimated. Method: immunoSEQ multiplex PCR; TCRdb's copy keeps in-frame clones and lacks some. Clone size and the V and J calls come from that table; the DNA yielded D and trimming. The sample holds about 410,000 clones, 80% to 95% seen once. CDR1 and CDR2 (germline): SGHAT, FQNNGV. The CDR3 loop spans 14 amino acids. Trimming cost V 5 bases and J 10 bases, with 15 bases left between them. Self-reported history from a screening survey and questionnaire set each donor's cohort. The sequencing sample was made of PBMCs or T cells enriched from blood (not recorded which). This receptor was identified in a man between 18 and 35 years old who had recovered from COVID-19. The chain uses TRBV11-2 and TRBJ1-6, with D possibly being TRBD1 (6 bases). This CDR3 reads CASSPVPGASPLHF. The CDR3 DNA reads TGTGCCAGCAGCCCCGTCCCAGGGGCATCACCCCTCCACTTT.